A single sample is the source of the 25 T cell receptor beta chains below, sequenced in a study of blood T cell repertoires in COVID-19. Data came from immunoSEQ multiplex PCR; TCRdb stores just in-frame clones and leaves some out. The sample carries 120,000 to 150,000 clones, approximately 89% recorded once. The sample comprised peripheral blood. These receptors were collected from a human donor in a cohort sampled during active COVID-19.

This chain joins TRBV6-1 and TRBJ2-7; TRBD1 matches at 7 bases. V trimming: 1 base; J trimming: 1 base; junction bases outside the gene matches: 4. This CDR3 contains 15 residues. CDR1 is MNHNS and CDR2 is SASEGT in the germline V gene. CDR3 sequence (DNA): TGTGCCAGCAGTGAAGGGTCAGGGGGATCCTACGAGCAGTACTTC. Protein sequence: CASSEGSGGSYEQYF.

The chain is built from TRBV11-2 and TRBJ2-7; maybe TRBD1 (5 bases). V was cut by 1 base and J by 4 bases, with 11 bases left in between. The CDR3 is 14 residues long. Germline V gene lookup returns CDR1 SGHAT and CDR2 FQNNGV. As DNA, the CDR3 is TGTGCCAGCAGCTTAGGCCCAGGGTCTTACGAGCAGTACTTC. Protein: CASSLGPGSYEQYF.

The chain combines TRBV6-5 with TRBJ2-7, with TRBD2 as a possible D gene (5 bases). The V gene's germline CDR1 is MNHEY and CDR2 SVGAGI. This CDR3 spans 11 amino acids. Trimming shortened V by 10 bases and J by 5 bases, and 12 bases separated the two germline ends. The CDR3 sequence is CATQDWDEQYF. CDR3 in DNA: TGTGCCACTCAGGACTGGGACGAGCAGTACTTC.

The chain combines TRBV4-2 with TRBJ2-6; no clear D gene. The CDR3 contains 17 residues. Germline CDR1 and CDR2: LGHNA and YNFKEQ. V dropped 1 base and J dropped 2 bases, with 12 bases sitting between them. CDR3 sequence (DNA): TGTGCCAGCAGCCAAGCAATCTCTAGAACTGGGGCCAACGTCCTGACTTTC. It specifies CASSQAISRTGANVLTF.

Details on this clone: The identical CDR3 is also encoded by other nucleotide sequences in the sample. The V call is TRBV30, the J call TRBJ1-5, with 8 bases that match TRBD1. The CDR3 has 13 amino acids. Trimming at V came to 5 bases and at J to 7 bases, leaving 7 bases not matched to a gene. From germline, CDR1 is GTSNPN and CDR2 SVGIG (reference sequence). The DNA of the CDR3 is TGTGCCTGGTCGGACAGGGACGGACAGCCCCAGCATTTT. The encoded protein is CAWSDRDGQPQHF. The full variable domain, with the rest looked up from reference TRBV30 and TRBJ1-5, is SQTIHQWPATLVQPVGSPLSLECTVEGTSNPNLYWYRQAAGRGLQLLFYSVGIGQISSEVPQNLSASRPQDRQFILSSKKLLLSDSGFYLCAWSDRDGQPQHFGDGTRLSIL.

The V gene is TRBV29-1, the J gene TRBJ2-1; 7 positions agree with TRBD2. The length of the CDR3 is 14 residues. V lost 3 bases to trimming and J lost 3 bases; unmatched junction nucleotides: 5. From germline, CDR1 is SQVTM and CDR2 ANQGSEA. In DNA, the CDR3 is TGCAGCGTTGAGCAGCGGGGACTCTACAATGAGCAGTTCTTC. It translates to CSVEQRGLYNEQFF.

The V gene is TRBV9, the J gene TRBJ1-3; 12 positions match TRBD1. CDR1 and CDR2 from the germline V gene are SGDLS and YYNGEE. CDR3 length: 20 amino acids. Germline trimming cut 0 bases from V and 0 bases from J; bases unmatched to any gene: 10. The CDR3 region has the DNA TGTGCCAGCAGCGTAGCGGGAGGGACAGGGGGCCGTTACTCTGGAAACACCATATATTTT. This gives the protein CASSVAGGTGGRYSGNTIYF.

V is TRBV27 and J is TRBJ1-6; TRBD1 matches at 10 bases. V dropped 2 bases and J dropped 10; count of bases not matched to a gene: 5. This CDR3 is 15 amino acids long. Germline V gene lookup returns CDR1 MNHEY and CDR2 SMNVEV (reference sequence). CDR3 sequence: CASSLARTGGSPLHF. The CDR3 DNA reads as TGTGCCAGCAGTTTAGCCCGGACAGGGGGATCACCCCTCCACTTT.

This CDR3 is CASSPGPRNGGRHSTDTQYF. CDR3 bases: TGCGCCAGCAGTCCGGGCCCCAGAAACGGGGGGAGACATAGCACAGATACGCAGTATTTT. The rearrangement joins TRBV10-1 to TRBJ2-3; 7 bases fit TRBD2. V lost 5 bases to trimming and J lost 0 bases; unmatched junction nucleotides: 20. Germline assignment: CDR1 WNHNN and CDR2 SYGVQD (reference sequence). This CDR3 has 20 amino acids.

This chain uses TRBV4-2 with TRBJ2-2; 12 nucleotides align to TRBD1. The CDR3 runs to 20 residues. CDR1 and CDR2 from the germline V gene are LGHNA and YNFKEQ. Unmatched junction bases numbered 15, after V lost 6 bases and J lost 1 base. CDR3 sequence reads: CASSGGLGQGAWVNTGELFF. CDR3 bases: TGTGCCAGCAGTGGAGGATTGGGACAGGGGGCTTGGGTGAACACCGGGGAGCTGTTTTTT.

This clone came up once. This chain links TRBV15 with TRBJ2-5; D may be TRBD2 (5 bases). The CDR3 covers 12 residues. V was shortened by 2 bases and J by 13 bases, with 14 bases between the two germline ends. Germline CDR1 LNHNV, CDR2 YYDKDF (reference sequence). CDR3 DNA: TGTGCCACCAGCAGACTTACGGACTCCCTGTACTTC. It codes for CATSRLTDSLYF.

J is TRBJ2-1 and V is TRBV19; possibly TRBD1 for D (6 bases). The CDR3 length is 13 residues. CDR1 is LNHDA and CDR2 is SQIVND in the germline V gene (reference sequence). Trimming took 8 bases from V and 8 from J, leaving 16 bases between them. This CDR3 is CASAWGQIDEQFF. The CDR3 DNA reads TGTGCCAGTGCTTGGGGGCAGATCGATGAGCAGTTCTTC.

This rearrangement joins TRBV2 to TRBJ1-1, with D maybe TRBD1 (5 bases). The ends were cut back, 7 bases at V and 3 bases at J, with 15 bases in the middle. Germline V CDR1 and CDR2: SNHLY, FYNNEI. The CDR3 contains 14 residues. The CDR3 loop reads CASIVGGWDTEAFF. The CDR3 nucleotides read TGTGCCAGCATCGTGGGGGGATGGGACACTGAAGCTTTCTTT.

With respect to this clone: This CDR3 is also generated by other DNA sequences in the sample. In nucleotides, the CDR3 is TGTGCCAGCAGCCACCCCCGACTGCCCCATCAGCCCCAGCATTTT. Translating gives CASSHPRLPHQPQHF. This rearrangement joins TRBV7-3 to TRBJ1-5; D unresolved. Germline-derived CDR1 and CDR2 are SGHTA and FQGTGA. Trimming stripped 5 bases from V and 5 bases from J, with 16 bases between. The CDR3 has 15 residues.

V and J are TRBV14 and TRBJ2-7; 7 nucleotides match TRBD1. Germline CDR1 reads SGHDN; CDR2 reads FVKESK. Unmatched junction bases numbered 15, after V lost 8 bases and J lost 2 bases. The CDR3 loop spans 16 amino acids. The DNA for the CDR3 is TGTGCCAGCCCTATAACAATGACAGGGAGAACCTACGAGCAGTACTTC. Protein: CASPITMTGRTYEQYF.

This clone has only one observation. This chain links TRBV9 with TRBJ2-1, with 10 bases matching TRBD2. Germline loops: CDR1 SGDLS, CDR2 YYNGEE. The CDR3 runs to 18 residues. V shed 4 bases and J 7 bases; nucleotides not matched to a gene: 17. The CDR3 sequence is CASSPRFGSGGALNEQFF. Written as DNA, the CDR3 is TGTGCCAGCAGCCCTCGATTCGGGAGCGGGGGGGCGCTAAATGAGCAGTTCTTC.

V is TRBV6-5 and J is TRBJ2-5; the D is unclear. Germline CDR1 is MNHEY and CDR2 is SVGAGI. This CDR3 region has 13 residues. Trimming cost V 2 bases and J 2 bases, with 6 bases left between them. The CDR3 here is CASSYDLQETQYF. The CDR3, as DNA: TGTGCCAGCAGTTACGACTTACAAGAGACCCAGTACTTC.

The CDR3 region has the DNA TGTGCCAGCAGCCTTACTGGACCGGGGACCCAGCATTTT. Its translation is CASSLTGPGTQHF. The J gene is TRBJ1-5, the V gene TRBV7-2, with D unresolved. V was cut by 5 bases and J by 11 bases, with 16 bases left in between. This CDR3 has 13 amino acids. Germline CDR1 and CDR2: SGHTA and FQGNSA.

The genes are TRBV6-5 and TRBJ1-5; D is perhaps TRBD1 (6 bases). Germline values: CDR1 MNHEY, CDR2 SVGAGI. V was pared by 6 bases and J by 4 bases, with 10 bases between. The CDR3 is 13 residues long. The CDR3 sequence is CASSTGTNQPQHF. The CDR3 bases are TGTGCCAGCAGCACCGGGACAAATCAGCCCCAGCATTTT.

This clone came up a few times. This sequence joins TRBV6-5 and TRBJ1-2, with D perhaps matching TRBD1 (5 bases). The V gene lost 7 bases and the J gene lost 8 bases, with 17 bases spanning the gap. There are 13 residues in the CDR3. Germline CDR1 and CDR2: MNHEY and SVGAGI. The CDR3 nucleotides are TGTGCCAGCAAGATGACCGGGGGATGGGGCTACACCTTC. Encoded protein: CASKMTGGWGYTF.

This clone was recorded once. The chain joins TRBV18 to TRBJ1-2; D gene unclear. Trimming removed 6 bases at V and 8 bases at J, with 19 bases between. CDR3 size: 14 residues. Germline V gene sequence: CDR1 KGHSH, CDR2 LQKENI. The CDR3 loop is CASSPLTDLEGYTF. The CDR3 DNA reads as TGTGCCAGCTCGCCCCTCACAGACCTCGAGGGCTACACCTTC.

This rearrangement joins TRBV4-1 to TRBJ1-1; D is undetermined. This CDR3 spans 18 amino acids. Germline CDR1 and CDR2: MGHRA and YSYEKL. Trimming pared 3 bases from V and 1 base from J, leaving 21 bases between. CDR3 sequence: CASSHFYLVEGRNTEAFF. The DNA of the CDR3 is TGCGCCAGCAGCCACTTCTACCTGGTGGAGGGAAGGAACACTGAAGCTTTCTTT.

This rearrangement joins TRBV29-1 to TRBJ2-5; 12 bases fit TRBD1. The length of the CDR3 is 17 residues. CDR1 is SQVTM and CDR2 is ANQGSEA in the germline V gene. V gave up 7 bases and J gave up 5 bases; unmatched junction bases: 17. The CDR3 sequence is CSDLREGRDRGRETQYF. Written as DNA, the CDR3 is TGCAGCGACCTACGGGAAGGCCGGGACAGGGGGCGGGAGACCCAGTACTTC.

The J gene is TRBJ2-3, the V gene TRBV21-1; the table names TRBD1, a call not compared with the DNA. TRBV21-1 is labeled a pseudogene. This CDR3 is 16 amino acids long. CDR3 DNA: TGTGCCAGCAGCAAAGCCTCAGGGGTAAGGACAGATACGCAGTATTTT. Translated, it gives CASSKASGVRTDTQYF.

The chain combines TRBV28 with TRBJ1-5; D unclear. Germline V gives CDR1 MDHEN, CDR2 SYDVKM. This CDR3 is built from 14 residues. With 4 bases removed from V and 6 bases from J, the gap between germline ends came to 13 bases. The chain's CDR3 is CASSSPRYPQPQHF. CDR3 DNA sequence: TGTGCCAGCAGTTCTCCGCGGTATCCTCAGCCCCAGCATTTT.